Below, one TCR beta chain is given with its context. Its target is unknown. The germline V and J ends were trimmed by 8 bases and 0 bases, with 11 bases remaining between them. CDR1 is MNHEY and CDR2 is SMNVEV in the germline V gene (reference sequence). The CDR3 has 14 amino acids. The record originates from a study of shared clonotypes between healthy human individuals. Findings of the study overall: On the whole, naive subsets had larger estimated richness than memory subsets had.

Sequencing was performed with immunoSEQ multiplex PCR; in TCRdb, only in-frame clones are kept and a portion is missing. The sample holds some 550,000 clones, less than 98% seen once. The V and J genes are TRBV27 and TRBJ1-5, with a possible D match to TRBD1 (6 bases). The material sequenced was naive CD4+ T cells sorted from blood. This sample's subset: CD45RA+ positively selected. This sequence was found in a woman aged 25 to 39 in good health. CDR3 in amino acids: CASSGDYSNQPQHF. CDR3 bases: TGTGCCAGCTCAGGGGACTATAGCAATCAGCCCCAGCATTTT.